The rows below give T cell receptor beta chains drawn from one sample of a study of cytomegalovirus exposure and HLA in healthy donors. Here immunoSEQ multiplex PCR was the method, and the copy in TCRdb shows in-frame clones only, minus some. This table holds more than 150,000 clones, 60% to 85% found once. Material for sequencing was PBMCs. Receptors originate from a girl between 10 and 17 years old in good health and CMV-seropositive. Both conserved end residues are part of each CDR3. D genes are given only for firm matches. Expanded clones get a size class; other rows say once, few or many, or leave the size out.

cdr3_aa	cdr3_nt	d_call	clone_size	v_call	j_call
CASSLSGPGLGTQYF	TGTGCCAGCAGTTTATCAGGCCCGGGTCTTGGGACCCAGTACTTC	NA	NA	TRBV27	TRBJ2-5
CSVTTVNYGYTF	TGCAGCGTTACGACAGTTAACTATGGCTACACCTTC	NA	NA	TRBV29-1	TRBJ1-2
CASSQVTGETQYF	TGTGCCAGCAGCCAGGTGACGGGTGAGACCCAGTACTTC	NA	NA	TRBV4-2	TRBJ2-5
CASSRGTFGNEQFF	TGTGCCAGCAGTAGGGGCACTTTTGGCAATGAGCAGTTCTTC	NA	NA	TRBV6-1	TRBJ2-1
CASSTGQGVRGNTIYF	TGTGCCAGCAGCACGGGACAAGGGGTTCGCGGAAACACCATATATTTT	NA	NA	TRBV5-4	TRBJ1-3
CASSRDRDGETQYF	TGCGCCAGCAGCCGGGACAGGGATGGAGAGACCCAGTACTTC	TRBD1	NA	TRBV10-1	TRBJ2-5
CASIYSGEQFF	TGTGCCAGCATTTATTCCGGGGAGCAGTTCTTC	NA	NA	TRBV6-5	TRBJ2-1
CASGQGTNYGYTF	TGTGCCAGCGGTCAGGGGACTAACTATGGCTACACCTTC	NA	NA	TRBV2	TRBJ1-2
CSVVSDGLGGGYTF	TGCAGCGTTGTGTCGGACGGACTCGGGGGTGGCTACACCTTC	NA	NA	TRBV29-1	TRBJ1-2
CASSQRQGTNEKLFF	TGTGCCAGCAGCCAAAGGCAGGGAACTAATGAAAAACTGTTTTTT	NA	NA	TRBV11-3	TRBJ1-4
CASSLWAGGHNEQFF	TGTGCCAGCAGCTTATGGGCGGGGGGGCACAATGAGCAGTTCTTC	TRBD2	NA	TRBV7-7	TRBJ2-1
CASSKPGTDTQYF	TGTGCCAGCAGTAAACCCGGGACAGATACGCAGTATTTT	NA	few	TRBV25-1	TRBJ2-3
CASSLDSDETGYF	TGCGCCAGCAGCTTGGATAGCGACGAAACCGGTTATTTT	NA	few	TRBV5-1	TRBJ2-3
CASSQDRGGEKLFF	TGTGCCAGCAGCCAGGACAGGGGAGGTGAAAAACTGTTTTTT	TRBD1	NA	TRBV7-9	TRBJ1-4
CASSLTGEKRSGQPQHF	TGTGCCAGCAGCCTCACGGGGGAGAAAAGGAGTGGTCAGCCCCAGCATTTT	NA	NA	TRBV7-2	TRBJ1-5
CASSVQGLGTDTQYF	TGTGCCAGCAGCGTACAGGGGTTAGGCACAGATACGCAGTATTTT	NA	NA	TRBV9	TRBJ2-3
CASSLAQQGFGGYTF	TGTGCCAGCAGCTTAGCACAACAGGGGTTCGGTGGCTACACCTTC	TRBD1	NA	TRBV7-9	TRBJ1-2
CASSQPQPRRLAGGPYNEQFF	TGCGCCAGCAGCCAACCTCAACCTCGACGACTAGCGGGGGGCCCTTACAATGAGCAGTTCTTC	TRBD2	NA	TRBV4-1	TRBJ2-1
CASSSGTGPLRDYEQYF	TGTGCCAGCAGCTCAGGGACAGGCCCCCTCCGGGACTACGAGCAGTACTTC	TRBD1	NA	TRBV7-9	TRBJ2-7
CATSREETSPLGEQFF	TGTGCCACCAGCAGAGAAGAGACTAGCCCTCTCGGTGAGCAGTTCTTC	TRBD2	NA	TRBV15	TRBJ2-1
CATAARGPSNEQFF	TGTGCCACCGCGGCCAGGGGGCCCTCCAATGAGCAGTTCTTC	TRBD1	NA	TRBV25-1	TRBJ2-1
CATSSRQGNEKLFF	TGTGCCACCAGCAGCCGACAGGGGAATGAAAAACTGTTTTTT	TRBD1	once	TRBV15	TRBJ1-4
CATTRTGASGNTIYF	TGTGCCACCACACGGACAGGCGCCTCTGGAAACACCATATATTTT	TRBD1	NA	TRBV6-5	TRBJ1-3
CASKHYGELFF	TGCGCCAGCAAACACTACGGGGAGCTGTTTTTT	NA	NA	TRBV4-3	TRBJ2-2
CASSEGQNRSPLHF	TGTGCCAGCAGTGAAGGGCAGAACCGTTCACCCCTCCACTTT	NA	NA	TRBV25-1	TRBJ1-6
CASSQDSASGTTGRFF	TGTGCCAGCAGCCAAGATTCGGCTAGCGGGACCACTGGGCGGTTCTTC	TRBD2	once	TRBV4-2	TRBJ2-1
CASTGPLNEKLFF	TGTGCCAGCACAGGGCCGCTTAATGAAAAACTGTTTTTT	NA	NA	TRBV4-2	TRBJ1-4
CASSLTATSSYEQYF	TGTGCCAGCAGCTTGACAGCTACTTCCTCCTACGAGCAGTACTTC	NA	NA	TRBV5-4	TRBJ2-7
CSEHRGSEAFF	TGCAGCGAACACAGGGGGTCTGAAGCTTTCTTT	TRBD1	NA	TRBV29-1	TRBJ1-1
CASSEMGGLGMNTEAFF	TGCGCCAGCAGTGAGATGGGGGGATTGGGTATGAACACTGAAGCTTTCTTT	NA	NA	TRBV10-1	TRBJ1-1
CAISESGGQYEQYF	TGTGCCATCAGTGAGTCCGGGGGTCAATACGAGCAGTACTTC	NA	NA	TRBV10-3	TRBJ2-7
CASSPVLNSPLHF	TGTGCCAGCAGCCCTGTACTTAATTCACCCCTCCACTTT	NA	NA	TRBV6-5	TRBJ1-6
CAIRSSYEQYF	TGTGCCATCAGATCATCCTACGAGCAGTACTTC	NA	NA	TRBV10-3	TRBJ2-7
CASSPTGTNTEAFF	TGTGCCAGCAGCCCGACAGGGACGAACACTGAAGCTTTCTTT	TRBD1	NA	TRBV6-6	TRBJ1-1
CASSLVAGGAYEQYF	TGCGCCAGCAGCTTGGTAGCGGGGGGGGCCTACGAGCAGTACTTC	TRBD2	NA	TRBV5-1	TRBJ2-7
CSARTGNGYTF	TGCAGTGCCCGGACAGGGAATGGCTACACCTTC	TRBD1	once	TRBV20-1	TRBJ1-2
CAISEGTGGYEQYF	TGTGCCATCAGTGAAGGGACAGGGGGCTACGAGCAGTACTTC	TRBD1	NA	TRBV10-3	TRBJ2-7
CASSQASGFWHF	TGTGCCAGCAGCCAAGCTTCGGGGTTCTGGCACTTC	NA	once	TRBV7-8	TRBJ2-5
CASSQLGLAGADTQYF	TGTGCCAGCAGCCAACTGGGCCTAGCGGGGGCAGATACGCAGTATTTT	TRBD2	NA	TRBV4-2	TRBJ2-3
CASSQCLAGGHPTDTQYF	TGCGCCAGCAGTCAGTGCCTAGCGGGGGGGCATCCCACAGATACGCAGTATTTT	TRBD2	NA	TRBV5-1	TRBJ2-3
CASSPSGLAKNIQYF	TGTGCCAGCTCACCAAGCGGGCTAGCCAAAAACATTCAGTACTTC	NA	NA	TRBV18	TRBJ2-4
CASSQLAGGTGELFF	TGTGCCAGCAGTCAACTAGCGGGGGGGACCGGGGAGCTGTTTTTT	TRBD2	NA	TRBV7-2	TRBJ2-2
CASSQLTPGLAFQETQYF	TGCGCCAGCAGCCAATTAACCCCGGGACTAGCGTTCCAAGAGACCCAGTACTTC	TRBD2	NA	TRBV4-3	TRBJ2-5
CASSSAEMNTEAFF	TGCGCCAGCAGCTCTGCAGAAATGAACACTGAAGCTTTCTTT	NA	NA	TRBV5-1	TRBJ1-1
CASSPNSPRNTEAFF	TGTGCCAGCTCACCAAATTCCCCGCGGAACACTGAAGCTTTCTTT	NA	NA	TRBV18	TRBJ1-1
CASSDGAGGPSIDTQYF	TGTGCCAGCAGTGACGGAGCGGGGGGTCCTAGCATAGATACGCAGTATTTT	TRBD2	NA	TRBV25-1	TRBJ2-3
CASSPEGQLTAEQYF	TGTGCCAGCAGCCCCGAGGGACAGCTTACCGCGGAGCAGTACTTC	TRBD1	NA	TRBV9	TRBJ2-7
CASSPKLRLAGGYEQYF	TGTGCCAGCAGCCCGAAGCTGCGACTAGCGGGGGGCTACGAGCAGTACTTC	TRBD2	few	TRBV7-8	TRBJ2-7
CASRPGLAGGPGTKNIQYF	TGTGCCAGCAGGCCGGGACTAGCGGGGGGACCGGGGACCAAAAACATTCAGTACTTC	TRBD2	NA	TRBV7-9	TRBJ2-4
CVARAQGGSYEQYF	TGTGTCGCCCGCGCACAGGGGGGGTCCTACGAGCAGTACTTC	NA	NA	TRBV10-3	TRBJ2-7
CASSKRGNSPLHF	TGTGCCAGTAGTAAACGGGGAAATTCACCCCTCCACTTT	NA	NA	TRBV19	TRBJ1-6